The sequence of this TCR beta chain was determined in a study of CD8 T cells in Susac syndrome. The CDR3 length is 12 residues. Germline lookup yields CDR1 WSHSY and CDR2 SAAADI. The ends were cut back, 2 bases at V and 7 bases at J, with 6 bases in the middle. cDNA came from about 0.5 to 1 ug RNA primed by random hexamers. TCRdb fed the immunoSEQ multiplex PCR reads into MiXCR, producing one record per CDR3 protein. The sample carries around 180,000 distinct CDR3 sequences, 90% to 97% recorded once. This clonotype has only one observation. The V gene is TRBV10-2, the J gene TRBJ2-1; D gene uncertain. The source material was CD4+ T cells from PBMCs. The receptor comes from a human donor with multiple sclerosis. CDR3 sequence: CASSETVNEQFF. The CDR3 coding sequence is TGCGCCAGCAGTGAGACAGTTAATGAGCAGTTCTTC.